This T cell receptor beta chain was sequenced in a study of cytomegalovirus exposure and HLA in healthy donors. Both 60 Vbeta primers and 13 Jbeta primers went into the PCR. Data came from immunoSEQ multiplex PCR; TCRdb stores just in-frame clones and leaves some out. Among about 180,000 clones listed, over 60% were seen once. The CDR3 runs 18 residues. V shed 1 base and J shed 2 bases, with 18 bases lying between them. Looked up from germline, CDR1 is SGHRS and CDR2 is YFSETQ. The count of this clone is one. Sample: PBMCs. This rearrangement joins TRBV5-1 to TRBJ2-2, with a possible D match to TRBD2 (6 bases). The clonotype comes from a man aged 18 to 30 in good health and CMV-seronegative. In DNA, the CDR3 is TGCGCCAGCAGCTTGTCGGGTGGGGGACTCACTAACACCGGGGAGCTGTTTTTT. Protein: CASSLSGGGLTNTGELFF.